Below, 18 T cell receptor beta chains from the same sample are listed, as sequenced in a study of blood T cell repertoires in COVID-19. Sequenced by immunoSEQ multiplex PCR; TCRdb stores in-frame clones only, minus some. The repertoire has about 87,000 clones, approximately 71% of them found once; the top ten carry 4% to 5.5%. The sequencing input was peripheral blood. These receptors originate from a woman aged 45-60 years with acute or convalescent COVID-19.

The J gene is TRBJ2-5, the V gene TRBV19, with a possible D match to TRBD1 (5 bases). The CDR3 has 13 amino acids. Looked up from germline, CDR1 is LNHDA and CDR2 is SQIVND (reference sequence). V gave up 3 bases and J gave up 4 bases, with 9 bases separating them. This CDR3 is CASSIAGIETQYF. In DNA, the CDR3 is TGTGCCAGTAGTATCGCAGGGATAGAGACCCAGTACTTC.

This CDR3 reads CASRVGTSGVEETQYF. The CDR3 nucleotides read TGTGCCAGCAGGGTGGGGACTAGCGGGGTGGAAGAGACCCAGTACTTC. This rearrangement joins TRBV7-7 to TRBJ2-5, with 13 bases identical to TRBD2. Germline V lookup: CDR1 SSHAT, CDR2 FNYEAQ (reference sequence). V was pared by 6 bases and J by 3 bases, with 7 bases of the junction left unmatched. This CDR3 region has 16 residues.

V gene TRBV24-1 combines with J gene TRBJ1-4; no definite D call. The CDR3 length is 15 residues. V lost 3 bases, J lost 7 bases, and 14 bases lay in between. Per the germline V gene, CDR1 is KGHDR and CDR2 is SFDVKD. CDR3 loop: CATSDAAGSPEKLFF. The CDR3 nucleotides are TGTGCCACCAGTGATGCTGCCGGGTCGCCTGAAAAACTGTTTTTT.

This chain uses TRBV7-3 with TRBJ2-1, with 12 bases that match TRBD2. V shed 11 bases and J 2 bases; nucleotides not matched to a gene: 19. The CDR3 has 19 residues. Germline V lookup: CDR1 SGHTA, CDR2 FQGTGA. CDR3 sequence (DNA): TGTGCCCCTCCCCGGGGAACTAGCGGGGGGAGAAACGCCTACAATGAGCAGTTCTTC. This encodes CAPPRGTSGGRNAYNEQFF.

CDR3 sequence: CASSRLRRGAGESTDTQYF. CDR3 sequence (DNA): TGTGCCAGCAGCCGCCTAAGGCGTGGGGCGGGAGAGAGCACAGATACGCAGTATTTT. This chain links TRBV3-1 (or the pseudogene TRBV3-2) with TRBJ2-3, with TRBD2 matching over 7 bases. CDR3 size: 19 residues. The junction had 16 bases not matched to a gene; V was cut back by 4 bases and J by 0 bases. CDR1 is LGHDT, CDR2 YNNKEL, per germline (reference sequence).

The chain has TRBV27 and TRBJ2-2; D call uncertain. Germline CDR1 is MNHEY and CDR2 is SMNVEV (reference sequence). This CDR3 has 14 amino acids. V lost 5 bases and J lost 4, with 11 bases in between. The CDR3 DNA is TGTGCCAGCAGTCTACAGTTTGCCACCGGGGAGCTGTTTTTT. This encodes CASSLQFATGELFF.

This chain links TRBV28 with TRBJ2-7; tentative D call: TRBD1 (6 bases). CDR1 and CDR2 from the germline V gene are MDHEN and SYDVKM. The CDR3 covers 12 residues. Trimming took off 5 bases at V and 5 bases at J, with 10 bases between the two ends. DNA of the CDR3: TGTGCCAGCAGTCCCTACAGGGACGAGCAGTACTTC. Its translation: CASSPYRDEQYF.

This rearrangement joins TRBV6-5 to TRBJ1-5; D is unresolved. Trimming shortened V by 4 bases and J by 9 bases, and 19 bases separated the two germline ends. There are 15 residues in the CDR3. Germline values: CDR1 MNHEY, CDR2 SVGAGI. CDR3 in DNA: TGTGCCAGCAGTTCCATTAACACGGCCCGGGGGCCCCAGCATTTT. Amino acids: CASSSINTARGPQHF.

This clone occurred once. The chain uses TRBV24-1 and TRBJ1-2; D not certain. Per the germline V gene, CDR1 is KGHDR and CDR2 is SFDVKD. The CDR3 totals 15 residues. Trimming took off 2 bases at V and 7 bases at J, with 16 bases between the two ends. CDR3 nucleotides: TGTGCCACCAGTGATTCGAAAGGGAGGTCGGGTGGCTACACCTTC. Its translation: CATSDSKGRSGGYTF.

Written as DNA, the CDR3 is TGTGCCAGCAGTTACCGACAGACAGATACGCAGTATTTT. Translation: CASSYRQTDTQYF. The V call is TRBV6-6, the J call TRBJ2-3, with D tentatively TRBD1 (5 bases). Germline V gene lookup returns CDR1 MNHNY and CDR2 SVGAGI (reference sequence). The CDR3 extends over 13 amino acids. Trimming removed 2 bases from V and 3 bases from J, with 6 bases in between.

The V and J genes are TRBV11-1 and TRBJ2-1; D not certain. Germline V gives CDR1 SGHAT, CDR2 FQDESV (reference sequence). The V end lost 3 bases, the J end lost 4 bases, and 13 bases lay between the germline ends. This CDR3 has 15 amino acids. The CDR3 sequence: CASSLKRGEYNEQFF. The DNA of the CDR3 is TGTGCCAGCAGCTTGAAGCGCGGAGAATACAATGAGCAGTTCTTC.

J is TRBJ2-1 and V is TRBV27; 8 nucleotides align to TRBD2. Germline trimming cut 6 bases from V and 1 base from J; bases unmatched to any gene: 8. Germline lookup yields CDR1 MNHEY and CDR2 SMNVEV (reference sequence). The CDR3 sequence is 16 residues long. This chain's CDR3 is CASRMTSAVSYNEQFF. The CDR3, as DNA: TGTGCCAGCAGAATGACTAGCGCGGTATCCTACAATGAGCAGTTCTTC.

The chain is built from TRBV11-2 and TRBJ1-2; no clear D gene. Looked up from germline, CDR1 is SGHAT and CDR2 is FQNNGV. This CDR3 is 15 amino acids long. V gave up 0 bases and J gave up 4 bases, with 12 bases separating them. Here the CDR3 reads CASSLDPAGSYGYTF. CDR3 nucleotides: TGTGCCAGCAGCTTAGATCCGGCGGGGAGCTATGGCTACACCTTC. The variable domain in full, with the rest retrieved from reference TRBV11-2 and TRBJ1-2, is EAGVAQSPRYKIIEKRQSVAFWCNPISGHATLYWYQQILGQGPKLLIQFQNNGVVDDSQLPKDRFSAERLKGVDSTLKIQPAKLEDSAVYLCASSLDPAGSYGYTFGSGTRLTVV.

This clone was found a few times. This chain joins TRBV28 and TRBJ1-6; the match to TRBD1 covers 7 bases. Germline V gene data show CDR1 as MDHEN and CDR2 as SYDVKM. This CDR3 spans 13 amino acids. Trimming removed 6 bases from V and 9 bases from J; junction bases left unmatched: 5. The CDR3 region is CASRGGRGSPLHF. In DNA, the CDR3 is TGTGCCAGCAGAGGGGGCCGTGGTTCACCCCTCCACTTT.

V gene TRBV10-2 combines with J gene TRBJ1-1, with a tentative D call TRBD1 (5 bases). Trimming left V 3 bases short and J 7 bases short, with 18 bases between. The CDR3 spans 15 residues. From germline, CDR1 is WSHSY and CDR2 SAAADI. The CDR3 sequence is CASSESVGGDGEAFF. CDR3 coding DNA: TGCGCCAGCAGTGAAAGCGTTGGGGGGGATGGTGAAGCTTTCTTT.

The gene calls are TRBV7-2 and TRBJ2-2, with 7 bases fitting TRBD1. Trimming at V came to 5 bases and at J to 6 bases, leaving 6 bases not matched to a gene. From germline, CDR1 is SGHTA and CDR2 FQGNSA. This CDR3 is built from 14 residues. Here the CDR3 reads CASSGTVGPGELFF. CDR3 nucleotide sequence: TGTGCCAGCAGCGGGACAGTGGGCCCCGGGGAGCTGTTTTTT.

The rearrangement joins TRBV6-5 to TRBJ1-4, with 10 bases lining up with TRBD1. V lost 2 bases to trimming and J lost 6 bases; unmatched junction nucleotides: 6. Germline values: CDR1 MNHEY, CDR2 SVGAGI. The CDR3 covers 16 residues. The chain's CDR3 is CASSYGSGTGDEKLFF. The CDR3 DNA follows: TGTGCCAGCAGTTACGGTTCCGGGACAGGGGATGAAAAACTGTTTTTT.

The rearrangement joins TRBV19 to TRBJ1-1; D is perhaps TRBD1 (6 bases). CDR3 length: 14 amino acids. Trimming removed 7 bases at V and 3 bases at J, with 15 bases between. From germline, CDR1 is LNHDA and CDR2 SQIVND (reference sequence). CDR3 DNA: TGTGCCAGTACCGGCTCACAGGGTTACACTGAAGCTTTCTTT. Protein: CASTGSQGYTEAFF. Full variable domain (rest looked up from reference TRBV19 and TRBJ1-1): DGGITQSPKYLFRKEGQNVTLSCEQNLNHDAMYWYRQDPGQGLRLIYYSQIVNDFQKGDIAEGYSVSREKKESFPLTVTSAQKNPTAFYLCASTGSQGYTEAFFGQGTRLTVV.